These 3 T cell receptor beta chains came from one sample sequenced in a study of early T cells in non-severe SARS-CoV-2 infection (dated by TCRdb to about 2021). The library relied on 5' RACE. For sequencing, a NextSeq 500 was employed. TCRdb reanalyzed the raw reads on its own, using fastp at Q25 for trimming and MiXCR for clone calling, and kept in-frame beta chains. Entries are consolidated by CDR3 protein sequence, retaining the most common genes and DNA. The sample table lists 95,000 to 120,000 distinct CDR3 sequences, around an eighth of them with a count of one. The ten largest make up 3.1% of the sample. Sequencing used whole blood. Receptors were obtained from an adult who was a healthcare worker with PCR-confirmed SARS-CoV-2 infection or an uninfected control (not recorded which).

This clonotype was recorded at least ten times. CDR3 loop: CASSEYTGDSYEQYF. The CDR3, as DNA: TGCGCCAGCAGTGAGTATACAGGGGACTCCTACGAGCAGTACTTC. The rearrangement joins TRBV10-1 to TRBJ2-7; TRBD1 matches at 7 bases. The CDR3 loop spans 15 amino acids. Looked up from germline, CDR1 is WNHNN and CDR2 is SYGVQD (reference sequence). Trimming took 1 base from V and 0 from J; bases not matched to a gene: 3.

A word on this clonotype: One end of the junction is discordant with germline, which a read error may explain. The J gene is TRBJ2-7, the V gene TRBV7-6; D possibly corresponds to TRBD2 (6 bases). CDR3 length: 14 amino acids. Germline CDR1 is SGHVS and CDR2 is FNYEAQ. The CDR3 bases are TGTGCCAGCAGCTTAGGGGGGGAAGAGAACCCGATTAACTTC. It encodes CASSLGGEENPINF.

This chain links TRBV6-1 with TRBJ2-6; the match to TRBD1 covers 7 bases. The length of the CDR3 is 16 residues. Germline CDR1 and CDR2: MNHNS and SASEGT. V trimming: 6 bases; J trimming: 2 bases; junction bases outside the gene matches: 7. The CDR3 DNA reads as TGTGCCAGCAGCCTAGAGGGGGCTACTGGGGCCAACGTCCTGACTTTC. It translates to CASSLEGATGANVLTF.